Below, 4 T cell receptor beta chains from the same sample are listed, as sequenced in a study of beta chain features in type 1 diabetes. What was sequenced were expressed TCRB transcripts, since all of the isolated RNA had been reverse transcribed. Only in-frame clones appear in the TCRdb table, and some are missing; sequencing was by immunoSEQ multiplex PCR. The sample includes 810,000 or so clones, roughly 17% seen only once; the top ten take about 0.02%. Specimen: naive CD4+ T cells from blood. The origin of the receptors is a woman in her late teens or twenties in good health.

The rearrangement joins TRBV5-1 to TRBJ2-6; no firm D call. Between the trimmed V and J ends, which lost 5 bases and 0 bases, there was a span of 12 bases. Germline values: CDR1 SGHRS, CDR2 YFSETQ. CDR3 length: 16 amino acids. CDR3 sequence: CASSAVTNSGANVLTF. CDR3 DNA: TGCGCCAGCAGTGCAGTAACGAACTCTGGGGCCAACGTCCTGACTTTC.

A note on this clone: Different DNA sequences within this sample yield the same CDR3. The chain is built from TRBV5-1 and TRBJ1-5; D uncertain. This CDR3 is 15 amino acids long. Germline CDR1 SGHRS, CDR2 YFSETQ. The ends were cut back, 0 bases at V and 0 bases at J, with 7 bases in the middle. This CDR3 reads CASSLAGYSNQPQHF. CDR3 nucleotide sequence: TGCGCCAGCAGCTTGGCAGGATATAGCAATCAGCCCCAGCATTTT.

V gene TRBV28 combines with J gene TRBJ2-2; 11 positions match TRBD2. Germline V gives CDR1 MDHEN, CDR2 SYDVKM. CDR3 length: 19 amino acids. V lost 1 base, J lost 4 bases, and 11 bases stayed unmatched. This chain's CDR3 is CASSLYRLAGTLSTGELFF. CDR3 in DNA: TGTGCCAGCAGTTTATACCGACTAGCGGGAACCCTGAGCACCGGGGAGCTGTTTTTT.

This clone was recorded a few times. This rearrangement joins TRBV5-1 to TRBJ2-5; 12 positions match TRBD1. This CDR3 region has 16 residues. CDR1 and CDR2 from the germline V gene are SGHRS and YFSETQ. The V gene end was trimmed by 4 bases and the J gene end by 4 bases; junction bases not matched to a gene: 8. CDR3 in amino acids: CASSPAGTGGGETQYF. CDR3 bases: TGCGCCAGCAGCCCAGCCGGGACAGGGGGCGGAGAGACCCAGTACTTC.